The rows below give T cell receptor beta chains drawn from one sample of a study of blood T cell repertoires in COVID-19. Profiling relied on immunoSEQ multiplex PCR, and the TCRdb table lists in-frame clones only, not all of them. In the table there are some 130,000 clones, almost 85% of which are singletons. Specimen: peripheral blood. The receptor set was obtained from a human donor in a cohort sampled during active COVID-19. CDR3s include the opening cysteine and the closing phenylalanine or tryptophan. D genes are given only for firm matches. Size is stated for part of the rows, as once, few or many counts, or as a class when the clone is expanded.

v_call,j_call,d_call,clone_size,cdr3_aa,cdr3_nt
TRBV5-1,TRBJ2-7,TRBD2,.,CASTSGGGYEQYF,TGCGCCAGCACGTCGGGGGGAGGCTACGAGCAGTACTTC
TRBV18,TRBJ1-5,TRBD1,.,CASSSPGQGHQPQHF,TGTGCCAGCTCATCACCGGGACAGGGACATCAGCCCCAGCATTTT
TRBV3-1/TRBV3-2,TRBJ1-2,.,.,CASSQDRRGGNYGYTF,TGTGCCAGCAGCCAAGATAGGAGGGGGGGAAACTATGGCTACACCTTC
TRBV18,TRBJ1-1,.,.,CASSLTGLLNTEAFF,TGTGCCAGCTCACTTACAGGGCTCTTGAACACTGAAGCTTTCTTT
TRBV19,TRBJ2-2,TRBD2,.,CASSILAGGTGELFF,TGTGCCAGTAGTATTTTAGCGGGGGGTACCGGGGAGCTGTTTTTT
TRBV7-9,TRBJ2-7,TRBD1,.,CASSPPGGAAYEQYF,TGTGCCAGCAGCCCTCCAGGGGGCGCAGCATACGAGCAGTACTTC
TRBV7-8,TRBJ2-3,TRBD2,.,CASSQGLAGTDTQYF,TGTGCCAGCAGCCAAGGACTAGCGGGGACCGATACGCAGTATTTT
TRBV5-1,TRBJ1-1,.,.,CASRDSMNTEAFF,TGCGCCAGCAGAGACAGCATGAACACTGAAGCTTTCTTT
TRBV6-5,TRBJ2-3,TRBD2,.,CASSLAGGTDTQYF,TGTGCCAGCTCCCTAGCGGGGGGCACAGATACGCAGTATTTT
TRBV15,TRBJ2-7,.,.,CATSRDLAVTYEQYF,TGTGCCACCAGCAGAGATCTGGCAGTCACCTACGAGCAGTACTTC
TRBV5-4,TRBJ2-1,TRBD2,once,CASSLGAGLARPVSYNEQFF,TGTGCCAGCAGCTTGGGGGCGGGACTAGCGAGACCCGTCTCCTACAATGAGCAGTTCTTC
TRBV5-1,TRBJ1-4,.,few,CASSLGGGDGEKLFF,TGCGCCAGCAGCTTGGGCGGAGGTGATGGTGAAAAACTGTTTTTT
TRBV2,TRBJ1-6,.,.,CAGGADNNSPLHF,TGTGCCGGAGGGGCAGATAATAATTCACCCCTCCACTTT
TRBV6-5,TRBJ1-2,.,.,CASILGGDGNYGYTF,TGTGCCAGCATCCTAGGGGGGGATGGAAACTATGGCTACACCTTC
TRBV5-1,TRBJ1-1,.,.,CASSPTVRRTEAFF,TGCGCCAGCAGCCCGACAGTTAGAAGGACTGAAGCTTTCTTT
TRBV5-1,TRBJ2-3,.,once,CASSWELADTQYF,TGCGCCAGCAGCTGGGAGTTGGCAGATACGCAGTATTTT
TRBV10-3,TRBJ2-3,.,.,CAIRQSVAGSTDTQYF,TGTGCCATCAGGCAATCGGTGGCGGGGTCAACAGATACGCAGTATTTT
TRBV6-5,TRBJ2-6,.,.,CASSPGLSGANVLTF,TGTGCCAGCAGTCCCGGACTCTCTGGGGCCAACGTCCTGACTTTC
TRBV2,TRBJ1-5,.,.,CASSDDGSQGPNQPQHF,TGTGCCAGCAGTGACGACGGCAGTCAGGGGCCTAATCAGCCCCAGCATTTT
TRBV19,TRBJ1-6,TRBD1,.,CASCGTGGISPLHF,TGTGCCAGCTGCGGGACAGGGGGCATTTCACCCCTCCACTTT
TRBV30,TRBJ1-2,.,.,CAWDRNYGYTF,TGTGCCTGGGACAGAAACTATGGCTACACCTTC
TRBV5-6,TRBJ2-7,.,few,CASSLVPGGGHEQYF,TGTGCCAGCAGCTTGGTCCCGGGAGGGGGCCACGAGCAGTACTTC
TRBV7-8,TRBJ1-5,TRBD1,.,CASSLQDRGNQPQHF,TGTGCCAGCAGCTTACAGGACAGGGGGAATCAGCCCCAGCATTTT